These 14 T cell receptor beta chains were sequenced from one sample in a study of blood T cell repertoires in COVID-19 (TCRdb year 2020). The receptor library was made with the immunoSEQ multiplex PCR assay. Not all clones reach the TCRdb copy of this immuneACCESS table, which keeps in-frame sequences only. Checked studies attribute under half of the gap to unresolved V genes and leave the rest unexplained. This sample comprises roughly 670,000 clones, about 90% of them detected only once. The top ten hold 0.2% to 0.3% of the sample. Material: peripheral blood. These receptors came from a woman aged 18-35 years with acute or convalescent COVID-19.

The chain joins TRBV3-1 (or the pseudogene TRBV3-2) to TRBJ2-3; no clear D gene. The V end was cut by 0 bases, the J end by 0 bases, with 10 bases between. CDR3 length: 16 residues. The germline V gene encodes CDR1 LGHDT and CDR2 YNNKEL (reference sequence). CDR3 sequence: CASSQDRNLSTDTQYF. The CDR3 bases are TGTGCCAGCAGCCAAGACAGAAACCTGAGCACAGATACGCAGTATTTT.

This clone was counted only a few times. The CDR3 DNA sequence: TGTGCCAGTAGCGTCTCGTCCGATGGGGGGAATTCACCCCTCCACTTT. Its protein is CASSVSSDGGNSPLHF. This chain uses TRBV19 with TRBJ1-6, with D possibly matching TRBD1 (5 bases). V lost 6 bases and J lost 7, with 19 bases in between. Germline CDR1 and CDR2: LNHDA and SQIVND (reference sequence). This CDR3 is built from 16 residues. Looking up the rest from reference TRBV19 and TRBJ1-6 gives the full variable domain: DGGITQSPKYLFRKEGQNVTLSCEQNLNHDAMYWYRQDPGQGLRLIYYSQIVNDFQKGDIAEGYSVSREKKESFPLTVTSAQKNPTAFYLCASSVSSDGGNSPLHFGNGTRLTVT.

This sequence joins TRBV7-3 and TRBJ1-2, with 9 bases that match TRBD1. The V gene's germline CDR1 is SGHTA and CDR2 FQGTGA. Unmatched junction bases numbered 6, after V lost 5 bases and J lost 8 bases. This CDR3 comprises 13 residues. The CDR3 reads CASSPTGGKGYTF. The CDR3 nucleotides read TGTGCCAGCAGCCCGACAGGGGGAAAAGGCTACACCTTC.

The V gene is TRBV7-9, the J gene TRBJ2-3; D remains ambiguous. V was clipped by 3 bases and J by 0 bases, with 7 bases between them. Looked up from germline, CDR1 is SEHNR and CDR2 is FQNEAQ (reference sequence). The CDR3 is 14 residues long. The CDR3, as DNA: TGTGCCAGCAGCTTCTCTCCTAGCACAGATACGCAGTATTTT. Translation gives CASSFSPSTDTQYF.

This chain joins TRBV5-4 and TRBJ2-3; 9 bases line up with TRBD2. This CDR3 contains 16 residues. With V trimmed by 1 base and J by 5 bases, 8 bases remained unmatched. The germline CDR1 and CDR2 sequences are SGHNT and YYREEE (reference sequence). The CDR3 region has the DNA TGTGCCAGCAGCTTGATCGCGGGGGGGCCGGGAGATACGCAGTATTTT. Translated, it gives CASSLIAGGPGDTQYF. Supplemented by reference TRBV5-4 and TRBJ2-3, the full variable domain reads ETGVTQSPTHLIKTRGQQVTLRCSSQSGHNTVSWYQQALGQGPQFIFQYYREEENGRGNFPPRFSGLQFPNYSSELNVNALELDDSALYLCASSLIAGGPGDTQYFGPGTRLTVL.

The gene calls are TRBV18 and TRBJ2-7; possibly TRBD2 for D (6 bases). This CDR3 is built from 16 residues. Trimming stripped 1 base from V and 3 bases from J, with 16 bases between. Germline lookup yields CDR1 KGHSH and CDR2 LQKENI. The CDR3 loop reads CASSPLGGTVNYEQYF. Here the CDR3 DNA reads TGTGCCAGCTCACCACTGGGGGGAACAGTTAACTACGAGCAGTACTTC.

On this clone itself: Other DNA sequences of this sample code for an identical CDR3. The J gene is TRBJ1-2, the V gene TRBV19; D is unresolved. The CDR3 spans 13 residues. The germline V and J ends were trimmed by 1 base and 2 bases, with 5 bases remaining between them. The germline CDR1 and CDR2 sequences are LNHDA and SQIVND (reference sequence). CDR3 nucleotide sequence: TGTGCCAGTAGTATAGGAGAGAACTATGGCTACACCTTC. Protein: CASSIGENYGYTF.

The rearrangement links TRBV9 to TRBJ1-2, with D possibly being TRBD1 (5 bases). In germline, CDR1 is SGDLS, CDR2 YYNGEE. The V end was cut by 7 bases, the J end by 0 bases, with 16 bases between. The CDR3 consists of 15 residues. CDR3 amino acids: CASSPGAGTNYGYTF. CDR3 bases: TGTGCCAGCTCACCAGGAGCAGGGACTAACTATGGCTACACCTTC.

The CDR3 DNA sequence: TGTGCCAGCAGTTTTGGGAGGGATCAGCCCCAGCATTTT. Protein: CASSFGRDQPQHF. The chain is built from TRBV12-3 or TRBV12-4 and TRBJ1-5; D is unclear. The V end was cut by 3 bases, the J end by 5 bases, with 8 bases between. This CDR3 has 13 residues.

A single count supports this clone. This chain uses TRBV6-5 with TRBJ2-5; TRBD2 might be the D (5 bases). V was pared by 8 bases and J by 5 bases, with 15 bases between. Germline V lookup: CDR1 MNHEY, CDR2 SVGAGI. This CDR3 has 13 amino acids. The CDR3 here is CASGRVQRETQYF. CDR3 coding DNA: TGTGCCAGCGGGCGGGTCCAGAGGGAGACCCAGTACTTC.

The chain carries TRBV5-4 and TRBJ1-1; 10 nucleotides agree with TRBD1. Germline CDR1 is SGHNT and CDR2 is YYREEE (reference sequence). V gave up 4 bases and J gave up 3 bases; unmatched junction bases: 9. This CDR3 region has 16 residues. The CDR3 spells CASSQGQGGFHTEAFF. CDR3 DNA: TGTGCCAGCAGCCAAGGACAGGGGGGTTTCCACACTGAAGCTTTCTTT.

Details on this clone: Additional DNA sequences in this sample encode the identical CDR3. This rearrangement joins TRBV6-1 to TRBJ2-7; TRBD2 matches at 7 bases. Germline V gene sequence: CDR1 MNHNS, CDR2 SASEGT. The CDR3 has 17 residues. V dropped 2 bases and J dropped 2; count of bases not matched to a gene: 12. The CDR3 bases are TGTGCCAGCAGTGAAAGGGGAGGCGGGGGAGGGGCCTACGAGCAGTACTTC. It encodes CASSERGGGGGAYEQYF.

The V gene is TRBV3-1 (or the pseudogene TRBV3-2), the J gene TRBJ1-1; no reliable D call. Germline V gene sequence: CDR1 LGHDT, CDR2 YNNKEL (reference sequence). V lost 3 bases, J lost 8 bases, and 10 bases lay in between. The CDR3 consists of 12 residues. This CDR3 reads CASSQGPGEAFF. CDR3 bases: TGTGCCAGCAGCCAGGGCCCGGGGGAAGCTTTCTTT.

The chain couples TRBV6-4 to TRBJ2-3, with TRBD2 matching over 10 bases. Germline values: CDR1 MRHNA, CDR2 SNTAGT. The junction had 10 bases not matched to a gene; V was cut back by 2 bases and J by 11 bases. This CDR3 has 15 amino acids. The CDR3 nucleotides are TGTGCCAGCAGTGACAAGGCTAGCGGGGGCAAAAAGCAGTATTTT. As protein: CASSDKASGGKKQYF.